This T cell receptor (beta chain) is from a study of breast tumors, draining lymph nodes, adjacent tissues. Study results and limitations: Tumor repertoires ranked between lymph nodes and nontumor tissue in diversity, with V and J gene preferences. Luminal-like breast cancer showed significantly higher tumor–nontumor repertoire similarity than basal-like. Most tumor T cells seemingly derive from lymph node, then expand in tumor.

Turning to this clonotype: Its antigen is still unknown. A much larger clone differs by one base, so this may be a read error.

Looked up from germline, CDR1 is DFQATT and CDR2 is SNEGSKA (reference sequence). CDR3 length equals 14 residues. The lymph nodes were axillary draining lymph nodes from breast cancer patients. In TCRdb, the multiplex PCR reads were re-called with MiXCR into one record per CDR3 protein. The sample holds about 140,000 distinct CDR3 sequences, 32% seen once. The J gene is TRBJ2-2, the V gene TRBV20-1, with 7 bases that match TRBD2. The receptor was derived from a female donor with breast cancer. Some clones in this sample may be carry-over from other donors' samples. Sequencing was carried out using axillary lymph node tissue. The CDR3 loop is CSASGGFNTAELFF. The CDR3 DNA reads TGCAGTGCTAGCGGGGGGTTTAACACCGCGGAGCTGTTTTTT.